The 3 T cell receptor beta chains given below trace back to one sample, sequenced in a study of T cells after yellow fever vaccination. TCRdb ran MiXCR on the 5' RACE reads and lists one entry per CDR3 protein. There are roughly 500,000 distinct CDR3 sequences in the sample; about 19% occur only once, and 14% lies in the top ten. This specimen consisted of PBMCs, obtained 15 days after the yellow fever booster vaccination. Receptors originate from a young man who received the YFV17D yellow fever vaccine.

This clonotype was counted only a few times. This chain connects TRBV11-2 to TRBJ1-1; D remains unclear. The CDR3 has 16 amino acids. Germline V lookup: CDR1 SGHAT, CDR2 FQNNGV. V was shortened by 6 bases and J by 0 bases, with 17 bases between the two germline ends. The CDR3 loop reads CASRIRIGAMNTEAFF. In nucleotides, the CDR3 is TGTGCCAGCAGGATAAGGATAGGAGCTATGAACACTGAAGCTTTCTTT.

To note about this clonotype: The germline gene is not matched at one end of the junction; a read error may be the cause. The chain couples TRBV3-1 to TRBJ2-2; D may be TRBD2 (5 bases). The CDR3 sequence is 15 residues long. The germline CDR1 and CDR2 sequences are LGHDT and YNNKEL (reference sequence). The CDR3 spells CASSQKRTNTVELFF. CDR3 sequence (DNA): TGTGCCAGCAGCCAGAAGCGGACGAACACCGTGGAGCTGTTTTTT.

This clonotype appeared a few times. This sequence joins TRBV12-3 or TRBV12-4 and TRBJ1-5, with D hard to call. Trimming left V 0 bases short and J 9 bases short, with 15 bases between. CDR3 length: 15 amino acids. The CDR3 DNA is TGTGCCAGCAGTTTAGCGACCGCTCCGGAGGTGCCCCAGCATTTT. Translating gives CASSLATAPEVPQHF.